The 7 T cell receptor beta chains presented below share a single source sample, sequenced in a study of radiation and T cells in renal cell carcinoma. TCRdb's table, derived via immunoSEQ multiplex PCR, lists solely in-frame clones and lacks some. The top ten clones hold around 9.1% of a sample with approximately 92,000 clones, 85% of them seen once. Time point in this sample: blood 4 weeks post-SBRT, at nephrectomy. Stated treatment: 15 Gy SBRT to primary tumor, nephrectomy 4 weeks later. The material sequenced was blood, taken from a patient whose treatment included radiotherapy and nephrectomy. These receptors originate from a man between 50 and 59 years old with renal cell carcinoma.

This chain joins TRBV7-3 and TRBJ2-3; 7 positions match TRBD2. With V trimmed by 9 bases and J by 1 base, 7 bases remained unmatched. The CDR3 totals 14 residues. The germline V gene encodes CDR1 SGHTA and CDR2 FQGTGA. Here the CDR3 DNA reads TGTGCCAGTGCTCGGGGGGTCGGCACAGATACGCAGTATTTT. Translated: CASARGVGTDTQYF.

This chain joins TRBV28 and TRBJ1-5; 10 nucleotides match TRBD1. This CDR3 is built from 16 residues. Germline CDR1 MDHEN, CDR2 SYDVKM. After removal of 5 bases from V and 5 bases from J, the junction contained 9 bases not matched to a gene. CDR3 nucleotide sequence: TGTGCCAGCAGTACAGGAGGGACAGGGGCTCATCAGCCCCAGCATTTT. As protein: CASSTGGTGAHQPQHF. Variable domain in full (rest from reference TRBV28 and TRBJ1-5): DVKVTQSSRYLVKRTGEKVFLECVQDMDHENMFWYRQDPGLGLRLIYFSYDVKMKEKGDIPEGYSVSREKKERFSLILESASTNQTSMYLCASSTGGTGAHQPQHFGDGTRLSIL.

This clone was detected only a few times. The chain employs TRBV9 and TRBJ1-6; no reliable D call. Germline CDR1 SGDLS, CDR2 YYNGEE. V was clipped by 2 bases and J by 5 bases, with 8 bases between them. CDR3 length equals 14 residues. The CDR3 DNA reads TGTGCCAGCAGCGTGTCACAGAATAATTCACCCCTCCACTTT. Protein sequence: CASSVSQNNSPLHF.

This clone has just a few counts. This chain's CDR3 is CASTGGRYTEAFF. CDR3 bases: TGTGCCAGCACGGGGGGAAGGTACACTGAAGCTTTCTTT. This chain links TRBV6-6 with TRBJ1-1; maybe TRBD1 (5 bases). Germline lookup yields CDR1 MNHNY and CDR2 SVGAGI (reference sequence). The CDR3 runs to 13 residues. Trimming pared 7 bases from V and 3 bases from J, leaving 12 bases between.

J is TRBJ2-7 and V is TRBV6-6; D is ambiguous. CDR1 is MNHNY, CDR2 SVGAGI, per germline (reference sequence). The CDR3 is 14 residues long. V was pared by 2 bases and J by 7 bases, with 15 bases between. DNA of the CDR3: TGTGCCAGCAGTTACGGCCACAACATAGGGGAGCAGTACTTC. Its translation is CASSYGHNIGEQYF.

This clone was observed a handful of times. The CDR3 sequence: CASSETGYEQFF. CDR3 sequence (DNA): TGTGCCAGCAGTGAGACAGGGTATGAGCAGTTCTTC. The rearrangement joins TRBV6-1 to TRBJ2-1, with TRBD1 identical over 7 bases. The CDR3 totals 12 residues. With V trimmed by 3 bases and J by 8 bases, 1 base remained unmatched. Germline assignment: CDR1 MNHNS and CDR2 SASEGT.

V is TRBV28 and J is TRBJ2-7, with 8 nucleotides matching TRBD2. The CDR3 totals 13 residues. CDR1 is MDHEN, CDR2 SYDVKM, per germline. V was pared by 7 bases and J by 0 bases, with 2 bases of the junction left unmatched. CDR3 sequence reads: CASTSGSSYEQYF. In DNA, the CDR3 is TGTGCCAGCACAAGCGGGAGCTCCTACGAGCAGTACTTC.